One T cell receptor (beta chain) is described in this entry. Its antigen remains unidentified. The data were taken from a study of T cell repertoires in cytomegalovirus infection. As for the study in general: Based on public TCR beta signatures, there were indications of CMV infection and of a matching HLA type.

In TCRdb, the reads were re-called with MiXCR into one record per CDR3 protein. Among under 150,000 distinct CDR3 sequences listed, about 33% were seen once. The germline gives CDR1 SEHNR, CDR2 FQNEAQ (reference sequence). This CDR3 spans 13 amino acids. V gave up 11 bases and J gave up 2 bases, with 13 bases separating them. Study-wide points: Adding up the frequency of public TCR beta families identified people who carried CMV plus the relevant HLA. The study found HLA-C-restricted CMV-specific TCR beta clonotypes dominating the ex vivo response.

The chain employs TRBV7-9 and TRBJ1-3; D ambiguous. Sequenced here: CD8+ T cells from cultured PBMCs, sampled from culture after CMV antigen stimulation. The clonotype was recovered from a human donor in good health (CMV status not recorded). Some clones in this sample may be carry-over from other donors' samples. The CDR3 DNA is TGTGCCCGAGGGCAGGTTCCTGGAAACACCATATATTTT. This gives the protein CARGQVPGNTIYF.